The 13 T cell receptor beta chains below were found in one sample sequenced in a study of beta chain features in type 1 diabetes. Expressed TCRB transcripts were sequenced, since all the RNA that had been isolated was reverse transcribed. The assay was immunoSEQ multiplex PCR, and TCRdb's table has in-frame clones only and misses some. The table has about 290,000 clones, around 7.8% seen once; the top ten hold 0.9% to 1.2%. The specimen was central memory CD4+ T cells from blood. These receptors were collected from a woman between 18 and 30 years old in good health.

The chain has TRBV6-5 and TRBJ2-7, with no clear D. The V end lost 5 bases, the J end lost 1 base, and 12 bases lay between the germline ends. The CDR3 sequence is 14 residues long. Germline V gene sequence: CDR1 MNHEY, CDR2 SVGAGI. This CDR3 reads CASSKGPGSYEQYV. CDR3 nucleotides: TGTGCCAGCAGTAAGGGCCCTGGGTCCTACGAGCAGTACGTC.

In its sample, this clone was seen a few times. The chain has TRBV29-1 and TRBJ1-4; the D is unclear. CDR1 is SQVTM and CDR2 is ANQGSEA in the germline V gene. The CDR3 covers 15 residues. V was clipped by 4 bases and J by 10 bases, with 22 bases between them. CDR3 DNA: TGCAGCGTTGCCCCAGGATGGGGAATGGCCGGAAAACTGTTTTTT. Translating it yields CSVAPGWGMAGKLFF.

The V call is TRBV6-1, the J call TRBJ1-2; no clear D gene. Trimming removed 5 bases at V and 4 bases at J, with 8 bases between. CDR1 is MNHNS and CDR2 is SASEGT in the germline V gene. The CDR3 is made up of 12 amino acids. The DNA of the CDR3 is TGTGCCAGCAGTTATCGTCTCTATGGCTACACCTTC. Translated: CASSYRLYGYTF.

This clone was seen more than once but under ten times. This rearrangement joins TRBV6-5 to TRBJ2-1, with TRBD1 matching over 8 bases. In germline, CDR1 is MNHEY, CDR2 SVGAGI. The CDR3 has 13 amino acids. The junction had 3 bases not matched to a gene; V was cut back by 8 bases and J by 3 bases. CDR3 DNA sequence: TGTGCCAGCTCGGGACAGGACTACAATGAGCAGTTCTTC. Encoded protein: CASSGQDYNEQFF.

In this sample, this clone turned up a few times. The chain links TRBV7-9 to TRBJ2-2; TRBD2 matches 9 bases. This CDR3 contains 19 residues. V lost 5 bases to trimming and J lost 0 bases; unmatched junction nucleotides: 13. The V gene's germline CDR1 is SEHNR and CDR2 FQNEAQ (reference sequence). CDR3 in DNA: TGTGCCAGCAGCCCCGCCTTTATGCTAGCGGGACCGAACACCGGGGAGCTGTTTTTT. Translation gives CASSPAFMLAGPNTGELFF.

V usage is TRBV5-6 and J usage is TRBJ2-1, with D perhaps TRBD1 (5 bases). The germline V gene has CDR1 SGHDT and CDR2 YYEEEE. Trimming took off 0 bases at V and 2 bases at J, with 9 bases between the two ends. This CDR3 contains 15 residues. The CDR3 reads CASSLGAGTYNEQFF. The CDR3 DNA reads TGTGCCAGCAGCTTGGGGGCAGGGACCTACAATGAGCAGTTCTTC.

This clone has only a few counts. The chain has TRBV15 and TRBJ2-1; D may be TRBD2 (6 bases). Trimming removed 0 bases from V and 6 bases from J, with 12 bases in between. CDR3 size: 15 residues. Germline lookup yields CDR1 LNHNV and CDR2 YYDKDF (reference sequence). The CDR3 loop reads CATSRDRRGGNEQFF. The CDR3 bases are TGTGCCACCAGCAGAGATAGGAGGGGCGGCAATGAGCAGTTCTTC.

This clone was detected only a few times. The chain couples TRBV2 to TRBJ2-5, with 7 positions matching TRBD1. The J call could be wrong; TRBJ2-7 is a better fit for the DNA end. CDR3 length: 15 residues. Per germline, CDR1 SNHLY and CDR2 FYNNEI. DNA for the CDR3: TGTGCCAGCAGTGTCGGGACAGCGCGATACTACGAGCAGTACTTC. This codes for CASSVGTARYYEQYF.

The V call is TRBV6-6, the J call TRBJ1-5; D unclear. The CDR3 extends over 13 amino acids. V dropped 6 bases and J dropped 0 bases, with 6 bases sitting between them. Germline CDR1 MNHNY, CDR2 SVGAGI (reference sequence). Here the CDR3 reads CASRRGSNQPQHF. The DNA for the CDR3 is TGTGCCAGCAGACGGGGTAGCAATCAGCCCCAGCATTTT.

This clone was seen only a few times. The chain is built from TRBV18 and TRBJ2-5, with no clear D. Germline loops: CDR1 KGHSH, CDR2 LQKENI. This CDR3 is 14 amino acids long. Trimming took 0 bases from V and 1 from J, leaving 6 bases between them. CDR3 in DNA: TGTGCCAGCTCACCACCGGTTGGCCAAGAGACCCAGTACTTC. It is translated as CASSPPVGQETQYF.

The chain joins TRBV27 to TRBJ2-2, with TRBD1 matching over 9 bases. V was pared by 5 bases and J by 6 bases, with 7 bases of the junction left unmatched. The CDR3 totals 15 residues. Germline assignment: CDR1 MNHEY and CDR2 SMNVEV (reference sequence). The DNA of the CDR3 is TGTGCCAGCAGTCGCCGGGACAGGGAGGCCGGGGAGCTGTTTTTT. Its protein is CASSRRDREAGELFF.

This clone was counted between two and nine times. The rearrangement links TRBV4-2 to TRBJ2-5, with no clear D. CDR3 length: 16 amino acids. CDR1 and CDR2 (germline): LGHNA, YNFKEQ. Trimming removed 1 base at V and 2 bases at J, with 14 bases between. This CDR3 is CASSQGPDEGQETQYF. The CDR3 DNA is TGTGCCAGCAGCCAAGGTCCTGACGAAGGACAAGAGACCCAGTACTTC.

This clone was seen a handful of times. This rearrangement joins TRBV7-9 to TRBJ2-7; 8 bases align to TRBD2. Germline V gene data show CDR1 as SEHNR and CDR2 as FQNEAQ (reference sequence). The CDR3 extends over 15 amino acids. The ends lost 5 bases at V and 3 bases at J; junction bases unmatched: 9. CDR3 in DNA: TGTGCCAGCAGCCCGGAACTAGCGGCCGTCTACGAGCAGTACTTC. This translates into CASSPELAAVYEQYF.